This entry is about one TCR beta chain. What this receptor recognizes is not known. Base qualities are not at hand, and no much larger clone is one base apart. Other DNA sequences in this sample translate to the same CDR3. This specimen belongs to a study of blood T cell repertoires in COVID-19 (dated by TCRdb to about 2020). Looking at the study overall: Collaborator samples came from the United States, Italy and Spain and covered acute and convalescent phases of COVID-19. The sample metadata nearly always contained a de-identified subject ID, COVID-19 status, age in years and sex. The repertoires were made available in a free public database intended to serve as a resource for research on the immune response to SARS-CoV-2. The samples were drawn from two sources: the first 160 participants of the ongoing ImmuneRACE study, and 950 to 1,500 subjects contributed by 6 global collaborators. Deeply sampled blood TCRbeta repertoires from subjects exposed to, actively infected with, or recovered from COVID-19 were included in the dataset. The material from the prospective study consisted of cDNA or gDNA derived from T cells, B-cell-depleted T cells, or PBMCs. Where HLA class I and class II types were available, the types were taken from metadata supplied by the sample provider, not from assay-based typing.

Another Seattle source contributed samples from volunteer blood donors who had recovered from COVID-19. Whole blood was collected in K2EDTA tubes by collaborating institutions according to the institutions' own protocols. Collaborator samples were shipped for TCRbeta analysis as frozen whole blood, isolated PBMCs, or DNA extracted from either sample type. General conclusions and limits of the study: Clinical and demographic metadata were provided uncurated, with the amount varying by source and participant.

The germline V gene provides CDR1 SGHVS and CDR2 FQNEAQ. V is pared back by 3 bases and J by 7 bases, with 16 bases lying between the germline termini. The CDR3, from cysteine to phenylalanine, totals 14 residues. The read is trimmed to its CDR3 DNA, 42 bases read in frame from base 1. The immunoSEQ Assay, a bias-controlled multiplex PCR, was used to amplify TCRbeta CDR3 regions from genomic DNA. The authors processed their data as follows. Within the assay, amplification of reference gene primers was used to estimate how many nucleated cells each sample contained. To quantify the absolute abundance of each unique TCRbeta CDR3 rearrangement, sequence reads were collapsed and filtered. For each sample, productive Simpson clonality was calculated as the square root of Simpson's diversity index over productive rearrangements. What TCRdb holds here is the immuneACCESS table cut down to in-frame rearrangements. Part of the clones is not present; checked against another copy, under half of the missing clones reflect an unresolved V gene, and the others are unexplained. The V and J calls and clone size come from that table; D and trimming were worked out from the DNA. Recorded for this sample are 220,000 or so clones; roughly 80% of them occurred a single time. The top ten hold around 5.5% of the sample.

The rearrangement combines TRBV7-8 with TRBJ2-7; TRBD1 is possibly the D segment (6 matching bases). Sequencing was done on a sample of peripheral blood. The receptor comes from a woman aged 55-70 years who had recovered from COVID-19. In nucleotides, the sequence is TGTGCCAGCAGCTTGGGTCAGGGGAGTCGAGAGCAGTACTTC. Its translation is CASSLGQGSREQYF. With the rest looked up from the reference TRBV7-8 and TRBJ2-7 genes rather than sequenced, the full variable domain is GAGVSQSPRYKVAKRGQDVALRCDPISGHVSLFWYQQALGQGPEFLTYFQNEAQLDKSGLPSDRFFAERPEGSVSTLKIQRTQQEDSAVYLCASSLGQGSREQYFGPGTRLTVT.